This T cell receptor (beta chain) comes out of a study of cytomegalovirus exposure and HLA in healthy donors. Study in general: Sequencing of around 200 million T cells in an earlier analysis found 100 million to 140 million unique TCR beta sequences.

Points from the study as a whole: After further analysis at a later stage, roughly 15,000 TCR beta sequences were associated with HLA alleles at 0.05 false discovery rate. Cytomegalovirus-associated TCR beta chains were listed, numbering 164.

This CDR3 comprises 14 residues. Germline CDR1 is LNHNV and CDR2 is YYDKDF (reference sequence). The V gene lost 7 bases and the J gene lost 4 bases, with 14 bases spanning the gap. About this clone itself: Antigen: not known.

PCR involved 60 Vbeta and 13 Jbeta primers. Assay: immunoSEQ multiplex PCR; the TCRdb copy retains only in-frame clones and omits some. The data show more than 100,000 clones, roughly 80% seen once. This clonotype was obtained from a woman aged 50 to 65 in good health and CMV-seropositive. Sequencing was done on a sample of PBMCs. The rearrangement uses TRBV15 and TRBJ1-5, with no clear D. CDR3 residues: CATTDWAKNQPQHF. Written as DNA, the CDR3 is TGTGCCACCACCGATTGGGCCAAAAATCAGCCCCAGCATTTT.